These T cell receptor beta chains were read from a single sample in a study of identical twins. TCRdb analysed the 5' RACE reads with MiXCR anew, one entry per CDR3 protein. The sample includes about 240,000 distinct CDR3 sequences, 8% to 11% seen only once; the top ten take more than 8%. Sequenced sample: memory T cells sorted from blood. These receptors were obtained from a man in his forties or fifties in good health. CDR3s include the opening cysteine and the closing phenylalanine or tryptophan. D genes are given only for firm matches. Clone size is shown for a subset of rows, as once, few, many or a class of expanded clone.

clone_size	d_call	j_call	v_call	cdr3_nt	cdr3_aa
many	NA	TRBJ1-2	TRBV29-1	TGCAGCGTTGAGGACCGTGGGGGCTACACCTTC	CSVEDRGGYTF
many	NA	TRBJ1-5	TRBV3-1	TGTGCCAGCAGATACCCCCAGGATTCGGGCAATCAGCCCCAGCATTTT	CASRYPQDSGNQPQHF
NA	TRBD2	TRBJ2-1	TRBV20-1	TGCAGTGCCGGACTAGCGGGAGGGGATGAGCAGTTCTTC	CSAGLAGGDEQFF
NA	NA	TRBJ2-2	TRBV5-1	TGCGCCAGCAGCTTGGCGGCAGGGACGGCCGGGGAGCTGTTTTTT	CASSLAAGTAGELFF
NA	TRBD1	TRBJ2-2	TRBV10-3	TGTGCCACCAGTGTTGGGACAGCGCATAACACCGGGGAGCTGTTTTTT	CATSVGTAHNTGELFF
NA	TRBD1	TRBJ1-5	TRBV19	TGTGCCAGTAACCTGGAGACAGGGTCGGGGAATAGCAATCAGCCCCAGCATTTT	CASNLETGSGNSNQPQHF
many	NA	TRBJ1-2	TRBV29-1	TGCAGCGTTGAAAGGCCAGCCTATGGCTACACCTTC	CSVERPAYGYTF
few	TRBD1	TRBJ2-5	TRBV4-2	TGTGCCAGCAGCCAAGAAACCGGGACAGGTCAAGAGACCCAGTACTTC	CASSQETGTGQETQYF
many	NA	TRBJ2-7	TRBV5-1	TGCGCCAGCAGCTCCCGACAGGCCCCCTACGAGCAGTACTTC	CASSSRQAPYEQYF
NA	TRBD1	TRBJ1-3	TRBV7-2	TGTGCCAGCAGCTCATACTACAGGGGTGAATACACCATATATTTT	CASSSYYRGEYTIYF
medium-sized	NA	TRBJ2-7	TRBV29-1	TGCAGCGTTGAAGATCGAGAGGGGGAGGGCGTATTGTACGAGCAGTACTTC	CSVEDREGEGVLYEQYF
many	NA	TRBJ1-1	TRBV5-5	TGTGCCAGCAGCTTGGTAGTCGGGGCCCTCGGAGCTTTCTTT	CASSLVVGALGAFF
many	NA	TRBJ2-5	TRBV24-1	TGTGCCACCAGTGGATTGGCAGCCGAAGAGACCCAGTACTTC	CATSGLAAEETQYF
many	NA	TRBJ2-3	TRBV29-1	TGCAGCGTTTCTCTAGATACGCAGTATTTT	CSVSLDTQYF
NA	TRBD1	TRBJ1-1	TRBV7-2	TGTGCCAGCAGCGTCCGACAGGGAGCGGACACTGAAGCTTTCTTT	CASSVRQGADTEAFF
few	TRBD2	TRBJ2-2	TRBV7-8	TGTGCCAGCAGCTCGGGACTAACGAACACCGGGGAGCTGTTTTTT	CASSSGLTNTGELFF
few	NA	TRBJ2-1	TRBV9	TGTGCCAGCAGCGTAGGGGGGATGAGGACCTCAAATGAGCAGTTCTTC	CASSVGGMRTSNEQFF
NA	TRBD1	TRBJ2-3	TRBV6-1	TGTGCCAGCAGAACCACAGGGGGCACAGATACGCAGTATTTT	CASRTTGGTDTQYF
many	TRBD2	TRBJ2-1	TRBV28	TGTGCCAGCGCCGGGAGGACAACATACAATGAGCAGTTCTTC	CASAGRTTYNEQFF
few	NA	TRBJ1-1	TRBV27	TGTGCCAGCAGTTTATCCAGGGCGACCACTGAAGCTTTCTTT	CASSLSRATTEAFF
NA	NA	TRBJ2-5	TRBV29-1	TGCAGCGTTGAATCAGGTGGGGAGACCCAGTACTTC	CSVESGGETQYF
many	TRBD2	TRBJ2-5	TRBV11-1	TGTGCCAGCAGATCAACTAGCGGGAGGGCTTCGATGTACCAAGAGACCCAGTACTTC	CASRSTSGRASMYQETQYF
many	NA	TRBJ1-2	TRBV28	TGTGCCAGCAGTTTATCGAGAGGGAACTATGGCTACACCTTC	CASSLSRGNYGYTF
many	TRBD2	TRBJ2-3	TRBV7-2	TGTGCCAGCAGCTTGCGGGGGGGCGGGACAGATACGCAGTATTTT	CASSLRGGGTDTQYF
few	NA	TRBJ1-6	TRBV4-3	TGCGCCAGCAGCCAAGATGGAGCAGGGCCGGGTTCACCCCTCCACTTT	CASSQDGAGPGSPLHF
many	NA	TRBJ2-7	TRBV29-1	TGCAGCGTAGCGACAGCATACGAGCAGTACTTC	CSVATAYEQYF
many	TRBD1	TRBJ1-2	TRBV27	TGTGCCAGCAGTCCTAAAAGACAGGGCGGGGACTATGGCTACACCTTC	CASSPKRQGGDYGYTF
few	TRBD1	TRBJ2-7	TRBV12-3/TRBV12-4	TGTGCCAGCAGTCCACGGACAGGGCGTGCCTACGAGCAGTACTTC	CASSPRTGRAYEQYF
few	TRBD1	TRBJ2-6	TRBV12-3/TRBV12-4	TGTGCCAGCAGCACGACAGGGTTCCAGGGGGCCAACGTCCTGACTTTC	CASSTTGFQGANVLTF
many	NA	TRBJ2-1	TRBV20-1	TGCAGTGCTAGAGATTACGGGGGTAGGGGTGAGCAGTTCTTC	CSARDYGGRGEQFF
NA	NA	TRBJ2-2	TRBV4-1	TGCGCCAGCAGCCCTCTCGCAGGGGCCTACACCGGGGAGCTGTTTTTT	CASSPLAGAYTGELFF
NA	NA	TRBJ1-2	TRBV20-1	TGCAGTGCTAGTCTTCCAGGGAGCTATGGCTACACCTTC	CSASLPGSYGYTF
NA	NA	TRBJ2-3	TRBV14	TGTGCCAGCAGCCAAGAATTAAGTACGCAGTATTTT	CASSQELSTQYF
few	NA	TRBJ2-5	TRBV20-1	TGCAGTGCTAGACCCAAACAAGAGACCCAGTACTTC	CSARPKQETQYF
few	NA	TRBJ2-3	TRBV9	TGTGCCAGCAGCGTAGCTGCTTTCACAGATACGCAGTATTTT	CASSVAAFTDTQYF
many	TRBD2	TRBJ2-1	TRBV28	TGTGCCAGCAGTTTATTAGGGGTAGCGGGCCGCGATGAGCAGTTCTTC	CASSLLGVAGRDEQFF
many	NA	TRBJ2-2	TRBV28	TGTGCCAGCAGTTTAGCTCCCGCCGGGACATGGAGCACCGGGGAGCTGTTTTTT	CASSLAPAGTWSTGELFF
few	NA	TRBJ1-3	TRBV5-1	TGCGCCAGCAGCTTGGGTCATTCCGGAAACACCATATATTTT	CASSLGHSGNTIYF
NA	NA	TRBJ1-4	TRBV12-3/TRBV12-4	TGTGCCAGCAGTTTCATGGCCGTTAATGAAAAACTGTTTTTT	CASSFMAVNEKLFF
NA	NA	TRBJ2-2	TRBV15	TGTGCCACCAGCAGGGGGCTGGCAGGCCTTCACACCGGGGAGCTGTTTTTT	CATSRGLAGLHTGELFF
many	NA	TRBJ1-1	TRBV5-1	TGCGCCAGCAAAGAGGGTTTCCCGAACACTGAAGCTTTCTTT	CASKEGFPNTEAFF
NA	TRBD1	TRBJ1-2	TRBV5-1	TGCGCCAGCAGCACGGGACAGGGCTACACCTTC	CASSTGQGYTF